Listed here is a single TCR beta chain. In the study's own analysis: By means of reference gene primer amplification, nucleated cell counts were estimated. Some clones are missing from TCRdb's copy, which holds only in-frame ones; the method was immunoSEQ multiplex PCR. The D gene and trimming were derived from the DNA, and the V and J assignments and clone size from that table. The sample has about 270,000 clones; around 90% are singletons. This record belongs to a study of blood T cell repertoires in COVID-19. The wider study: Samples representing acute and convalescent COVID-19 were sourced from the United States, Italy and Spain. Sources were T cells, B-cell-depleted T cells, or PBMCs; the material itself was cDNA or gDNA.

V was pared by 2 bases and J by 6 bases, with 10 bases between. The CDR3 has 13 amino acids. Sequencing input: peripheral blood. The chain joins TRBV12-3 or TRBV12-4 to TRBJ1-2, with no clear D. This TCR was recovered from a man aged 50-59 years with acute or convalescent COVID-19. The CDR3, as DNA: TGTGCCAGCAGTTTAAGTCACTTAAATGGCTACACCTTC. Its protein is CASSLSHLNGYTF.